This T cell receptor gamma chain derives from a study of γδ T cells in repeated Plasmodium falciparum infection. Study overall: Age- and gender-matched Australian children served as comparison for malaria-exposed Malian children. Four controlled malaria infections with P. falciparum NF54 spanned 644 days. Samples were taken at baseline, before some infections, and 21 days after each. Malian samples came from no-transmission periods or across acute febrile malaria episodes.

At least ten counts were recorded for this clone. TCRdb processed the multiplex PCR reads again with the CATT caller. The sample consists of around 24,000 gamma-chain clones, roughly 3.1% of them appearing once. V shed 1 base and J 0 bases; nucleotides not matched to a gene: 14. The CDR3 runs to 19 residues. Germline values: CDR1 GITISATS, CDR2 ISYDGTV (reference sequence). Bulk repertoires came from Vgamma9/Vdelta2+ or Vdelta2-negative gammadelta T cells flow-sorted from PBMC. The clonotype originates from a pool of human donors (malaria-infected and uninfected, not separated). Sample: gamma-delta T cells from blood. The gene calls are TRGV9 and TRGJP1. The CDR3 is CALWEVLKNNNTTGWFKIF. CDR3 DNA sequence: TGTGCCTTGTGGGAGGTCTTAAAAAACAATAATACCACTGGTTGGTTCAAGATATTT.